The sample holds many counts of the clone carrying this T cell receptor beta chain. Its antigen is unknown. With 3 bases removed from V and 7 bases from J, the gap between germline ends came to 10 bases. The CDR3 length is 12 residues. Germline V gene lookup returns CDR1 DFQATT and CDR2 SNEGSKA (reference sequence). Relying on iRepertoire HTBI primers and Arm-PCR of CDR3 regions, the team built TCR beta libraries. Via MiXCR, TCRdb re-called the multiplex PCR reads, giving one row per CDR3 protein. The sample includes a few hundred thousand distinct CDR3 sequences, around 15% of them seen just once. Regarding time point: newly diagnosed GD, antithyroid drugs for less than 3 months. The TCR library used RNA extracted from PBMCs. These data come from a study of regulatory T cells in long-lasting Graves disease. Broader study findings: Persistent Graves' patients showed reduced TCR diversity versus newly diagnosed patients. Segments TRBV28, TRBJ1-2 and TRBJ2-5 showed preferential usage in persistent disease.

The same data also went into a second study, on T cells in Graves' hyperthyroidism and ophthalmopathy. That work adds: Ophthalmopathy cases were set apart from stable hyperthyroidism by a 13 V-J model.

The sequence derives from a woman aged 18-29 years with Graves disease. The sample here was peripheral blood mononuclear cells (PBMCs), taken at new diagnosis, from a patient treated with antithyroid drugs. The chain combines TRBV20-1 with TRBJ2-1; D is unclear. CDR3 sequence reads: CSASPDLNEQFF. For the CDR3, the DNA is TGCAGTGCTAGTCCGGACCTAAATGAGCAGTTCTTC.